The clone carrying this T cell receptor (beta chain) turned up a few times. What it recognizes is unknown. This record belongs to a study of identical twins. V shed 0 bases and J shed 1 base, with 9 bases lying between them. Germline V lookup: CDR1 MNHEY, CDR2 SVGAGI. The CDR3 contains 15 residues. Whole-study results and caveats: The conclusions drew on cross-sectional statistical analysis instead of tracking the same donors. Monozygotic twins shared more out-of-frame TCR alpha than recombination models predicted.

Using its own MiXCR run on the 5' RACE reads, TCRdb lists one record per CDR3 protein. Of 200,000 to 250,000 distinct CDR3 sequences listed, 11% to 15% were seen once; the top ten hold 8.8%. The V gene is TRBV6-5, the J gene TRBJ2-5; D is undetermined. The specimen was memory (CD45RO+) T cells sorted from blood. This sequence was found in a woman between 18 and 30 years old in good health. The CDR3 nucleotides are TGTGCCAGCAGTTACTCAGGACGGGTCCAAGAGACCCAGTACTTC. Its protein is CASSYSGRVQETQYF.